This section outlines one TCR beta chain sequence together with its context. Its antigen is unidentified. TCRdb ran MiXCR on the 5' RACE reads and lists one entry per CDR3 protein. The sample holds 250,000 to 350,000 distinct CDR3 sequences, approximately 10% seen once. The data originate from a study of T cells after yellow fever vaccination. For the study at large: Researchers used SMART-Seq v4 Ultra Low Input to prepare fractions that had low cell numbers.

The J segment lost 2 bases and the V segment lost 5 bases, leaving 16 bases of the junction unmatched. CDR1 is MDHEN and CDR2 is SYDVKM in the germline V gene. The CDR3 runs 18 residues. Study-level results: A large majority of primary-vaccination clones showed up again after the booster (approximately 95% CD4, about 90% CD8). A faster peak, day 5 versus 15, was reached by the weaker secondary response.

The sequencing used CD4+ T cells sorted from PBMCs, collected 5 days after the yellow fever booster vaccination. This TCR came from a young man who received the YFV17D yellow fever vaccine. The chain employs TRBV28 and TRBJ2-3; 7 nucleotides agree with TRBD1. The CDR3 nucleotides read TGTGCCAGCAGTATTCCCTTGTGGGGACAGATTATCACAGATACGCAGTATTTT. Protein product: CASSIPLWGQIITDTQYF.